A single T cell receptor beta chain is shown here with its context. Profiling relied on immunoSEQ multiplex PCR, and the TCRdb table lists in-frame clones only, not all of them. The profile shows fewer than 100,000 clones, roughly four fifths of them singletons. This CDR3 is 13 amino acids long. The V and J ends lost 4 bases and 2 bases respectively, with 9 bases between them. Germline lookup yields CDR1 SGHRS and CDR2 YFSETQ. No culture step preceded sequencing of the ex vivo isolated memory T cells. The data belong to a study of CD4 T cell repertoires in COVID-19. Looking at the study overall: Relabeled CFSE-low cells, IL-2-expanded for 9 to 10 days, met spikes from other coronaviruses.

The clonotype was recovered from a human donor who had COVID-19. This chain uses TRBV5-1 with TRBJ2-5; D is unclear. The material was CD4+ T cells from peripheral blood, obtained after recovery from COVID-19. The CDR3 sequence: CASSPQGQETQYF. CDR3 bases: TGCGCCAGCAGCCCCCAAGGGCAAGAGACCCAGTACTTC. The full variable domain, in which reference TRBV5-1 and TRBJ2-5 provide the parts outside the CDR3, is KAGVTQTPRYLIKTRGQQVTLSCSPISGHRSVSWYQQTPGQGLQFLFEYFSETQRNKGNFPGRFSGRQFSNSRSEMNVSTLELGDSALYLCASSPQGQETQYFGPGTRLLVL.